This T cell receptor (beta chain) derives from a study of T-cell reconstitution after alpha-beta-depleted transplantation in children. Unmatched junction bases numbered 14, after V lost 0 bases and J lost 7 bases. This CDR3 has 17 residues. Looked up from germline, CDR1 is LGHNA and CDR2 is YSLEER. This clonotype was observed a handful of times. TCRbeta library preparation incorporated unique molecular identifiers. TCRdb reprocessed the PCR reads with MiXCR, giving one entry per CDR3 protein. Seen here are some 490,000 distinct CDR3 sequences, around 12% observed once, and the top ten hold about 6%. This clonotype originated in a human donor who donated a stem cell graft to a child with combined immunodeficiency. The source was PBMCs from the stem cell graft donor, collected from the stem cell graft. V and J are TRBV4-3 and TRBJ2-7; 8 positions match TRBD1. The CDR3 coding sequence is TGCGCCAGCAGCCAAGATGGCCCGGGGACAGGCATCTGGGAGCAGTACTTC. Translated: CASSQDGPGTGIWEQYF.